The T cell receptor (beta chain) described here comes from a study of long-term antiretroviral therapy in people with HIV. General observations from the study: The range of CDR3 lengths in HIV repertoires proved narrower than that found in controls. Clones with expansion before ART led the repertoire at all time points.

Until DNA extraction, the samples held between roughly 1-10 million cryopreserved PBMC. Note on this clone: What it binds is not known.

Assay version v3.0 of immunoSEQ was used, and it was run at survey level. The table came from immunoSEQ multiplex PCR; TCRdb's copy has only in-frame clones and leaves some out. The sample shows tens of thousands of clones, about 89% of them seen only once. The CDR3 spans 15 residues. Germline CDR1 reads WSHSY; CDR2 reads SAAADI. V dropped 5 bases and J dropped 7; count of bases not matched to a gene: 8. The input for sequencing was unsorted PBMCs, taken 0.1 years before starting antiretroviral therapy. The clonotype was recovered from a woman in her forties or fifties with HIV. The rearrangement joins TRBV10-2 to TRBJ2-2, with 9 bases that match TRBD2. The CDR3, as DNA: TGCGCCAGCAGTAAAAATAGCGGGGGTCGCGGGGAGCTGTTTTTT. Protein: CASSKNSGGRGELFF.